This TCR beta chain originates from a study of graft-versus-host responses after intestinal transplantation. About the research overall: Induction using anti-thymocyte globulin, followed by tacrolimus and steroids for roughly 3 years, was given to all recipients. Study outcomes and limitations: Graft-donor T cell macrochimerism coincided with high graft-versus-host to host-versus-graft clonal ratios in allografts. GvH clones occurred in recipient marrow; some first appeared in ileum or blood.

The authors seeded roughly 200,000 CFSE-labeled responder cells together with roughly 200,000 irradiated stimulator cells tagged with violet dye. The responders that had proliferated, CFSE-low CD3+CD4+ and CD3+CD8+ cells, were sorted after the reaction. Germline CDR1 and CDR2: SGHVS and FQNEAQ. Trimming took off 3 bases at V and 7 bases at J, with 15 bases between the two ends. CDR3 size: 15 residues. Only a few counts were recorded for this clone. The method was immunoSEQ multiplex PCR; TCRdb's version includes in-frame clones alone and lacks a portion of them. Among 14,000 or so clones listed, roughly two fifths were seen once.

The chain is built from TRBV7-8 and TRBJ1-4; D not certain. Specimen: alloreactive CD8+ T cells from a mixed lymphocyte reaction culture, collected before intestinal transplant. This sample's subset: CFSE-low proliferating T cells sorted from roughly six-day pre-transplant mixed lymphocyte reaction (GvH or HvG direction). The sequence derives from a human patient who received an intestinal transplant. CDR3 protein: CASSFGQALSEKLFF. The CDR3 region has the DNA TGTGCCAGCAGCTTTGGGCAGGCCCTTTCTGAAAAACTGTTTTTT.